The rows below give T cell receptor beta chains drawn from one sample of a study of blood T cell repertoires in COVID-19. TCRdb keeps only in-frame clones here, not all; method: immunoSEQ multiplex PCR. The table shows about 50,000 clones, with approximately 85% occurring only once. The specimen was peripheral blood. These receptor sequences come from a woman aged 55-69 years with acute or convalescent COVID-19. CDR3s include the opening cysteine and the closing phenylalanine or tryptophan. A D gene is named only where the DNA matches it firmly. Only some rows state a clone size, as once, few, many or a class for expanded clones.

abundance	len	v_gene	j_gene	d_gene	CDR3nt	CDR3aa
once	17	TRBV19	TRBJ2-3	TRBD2	TGTGCCAGTAGTATAGACACTAGCGGGAGGGCCCAAGATACGCAGTATTTT	CASSIDTSGRAQDTQYF
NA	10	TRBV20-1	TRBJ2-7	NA	TGCAGTGCTAGTCTCCACGAGCAGTACTTC	CSASLHEQYF
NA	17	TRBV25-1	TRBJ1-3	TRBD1	TGTGCCAGCAGTGAATCATTCTCCGGGACAGGGGGAAACACCATATATTTT	CASSESFSGTGGNTIYF
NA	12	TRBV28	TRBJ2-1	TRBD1	TGTGCCAGCAACTTCCGGAACAGGGGACAGTTCTTC	CASNFRNRGQFF
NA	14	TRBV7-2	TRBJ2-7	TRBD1	TGTGCCAGCAGTTGGGACAGGGGCCCCTACGAGCAGTACTTC	CASSWDRGPYEQYF
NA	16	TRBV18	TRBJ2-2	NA	TGTGCCAGCTCACCACCGTCAGGGGATGACACCGGGGAGCTGTTTTTT	CASSPPSGDDTGELFF
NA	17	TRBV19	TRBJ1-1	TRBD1	TGTGCCAGTAGGAAAAGAAGCGGACAGGGGTTTAGCACTGAAGCTTTCTTT	CASRKRSGQGFSTEAFF
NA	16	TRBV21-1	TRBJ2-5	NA	TGTGCCAGCAGCACGGGACTAGCGGGCTCCCCCGAGACCCAGTACTTC	CASSTGLAGSPETQYF
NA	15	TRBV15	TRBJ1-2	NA	TGTGCCACCAGCAGAGAGTGGGGGGGAGGCTATGGCTACACCTTC	CATSREWGGGYGYTF
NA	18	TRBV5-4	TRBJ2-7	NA	TGTGCCAGCAGCCCATTCCCCCTCGGGACACTCCAAACCTACGAGCAGTACTTC	CASSPFPLGTLQTYEQYF
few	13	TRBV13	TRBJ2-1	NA	TGTGCCAGCAGCCCTCGGGGGAGCCTTGAGCAGTTCTTC	CASSPRGSLEQFF
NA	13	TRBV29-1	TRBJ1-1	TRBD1	TGCAGCGTTGTTAGACAGGGGAACACTGAAGCTTTCTTT	CSVVRQGNTEAFF
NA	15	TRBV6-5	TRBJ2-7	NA	TGTGCCAGCAGTTACTCAACAGGCGTCTGGTCCGAGCAGTACTTC	CASSYSTGVWSEQYF